This T cell receptor beta chain was documented in a study of cytomegalovirus exposure and HLA in healthy donors. Findings of the study overall: Researchers catalogued about 150 TCR beta chains as cytomegalovirus-associated. Further analysis was carried out later, and it showed several of the most significant clusters appearing linked to common viral pathogens.

CDR1 is SEHNR, CDR2 FQNEAQ, per germline (reference sequence). Unmatched junction bases numbered 9, after V lost 2 bases and J lost 6 bases. The CDR3 covers 16 residues. PCR primers comprised 60 Vbeta and 13 Jbeta primers. Method: immunoSEQ multiplex PCR; TCRdb's copy keeps in-frame clones and lacks some. This sample yields 140,000 to 150,000 clones, of which roughly four fifths are seen a single time; approximately 3.6% belongs to the top ten. Notes on this clone: Its specificity is not known.

The sequence derives from a male donor in good health and CMV-seronegative. The sequenced sample consisted of PBMCs. The gene calls are TRBV7-9 and TRBJ2-7; 11 bases are a match to TRBD2. CDR3 nucleotides: TGTGCCAGCAGCTTATCCGTACTAGCGGGGGCGGTCGAGCAGTACTTC. Translated, it gives CASSLSVLAGAVEQYF.